This TCR beta chain was recorded in a study of shared clonotypes between healthy human individuals. Study-level background: The study used three CD4 naive, three CD4 memory, two CD8 naive and one CD8 memory plate per donor.

Sorted-subset replicate PCR reactions contained 200 to 250 ng DNA, corresponding to approximately 30,000 T cell genomes. This table comes from immunoSEQ multiplex PCR, and its TCRdb copy is limited to in-frame clones, with some not included. The data contain about 2.4 million clones, 93% of them singletons. Partitioning of CD4+ cells yielded a CD45RA+ naive subset and a CD45RA-negative memory subset. V was trimmed by 6 bases and J by 2 bases, leaving 13 bases between them. Germline V gene data show CDR1 as SNHLY and CDR2 as FYNNEI. The CDR3 has 14 amino acids. The sequenced material came from naive CD4+ T cells from PBMCs. Subset: CD45RA+ positively selected. The receptor was isolated from a young man in good health. Some clones in this sample may be carry-over from other donors' samples. This chain connects TRBV2 to TRBJ1-1, with D tentatively TRBD1 (5 bases). Here the CDR3 DNA reads TGTGCCAGCAGGGCAGGGTCCACAAACACTGAAGCTTTCTTT. Translation: CASRAGSTNTEAFF.